This section outlines one T cell receptor (beta chain) sequence together with its context. Germline lookup yields CDR1 MDHEN and CDR2 SYDVKM. The V end was cut by 5 bases, the J end by 3 bases, with 13 bases between. This CDR3 has 14 amino acids. These data come from a study of shared clonotypes between healthy human individuals. Some clones are missing from TCRdb's copy, which holds only in-frame ones; the method was immunoSEQ multiplex PCR. The sample lists about 2.1 million clones; 90% to 95% were seen once. CD45RO-negative cells were positively selected for CCR7, leaving out terminally differentiated effector memory CD45RA+ cells. Only Caucasian adults living in Nashville, Tennessee served as donors.

The sample taken for sequencing was naive CD8+ T cells from PBMCs. The TCR originated in a man between 18 and 29 years old in good health. Some clones in this sample may be carry-over from other donors' samples. This chain joins TRBV28 and TRBJ1-2; a possible D gene is TRBD1 (6 bases). For the CDR3, the DNA is TGTGCCAGCAGTGCCCCCCGGGGGCACTATGGCTACACCTTC. Translating it yields CASSAPRGHYGYTF.